This TCR beta chain was observed in a study of T-cell memory formation after mild COVID-19. The CDR3 length is 15 residues. Trimming took 6 bases from V and 6 from J; bases not matched to a gene: 9. This clonotype has only a few counts. TCRdb re-derived calls from the 5' RACE reads in MiXCR, one entry per CDR3 protein. The data contain roughly 180,000 distinct CDR3 sequences, about 9.9% of them singletons. The material sequenced was PBMCs or a T cell subset sorted from them (not recorded which). This sequence joins TRBV12-3 or TRBV12-4 and TRBJ2-2; 8 nucleotides agree with TRBD1. The source is a young man who had mild COVID-19 (a few samples of this study predate the infection). Cell type and time point are not known. The CDR3 spells CASSPWTGSPGELFF. DNA of the CDR3: TGTGCCAGCAGCCCCTGGACAGGGTCCCCCGGGGAGCTGTTTTTT.